This T cell receptor (beta chain) was observed in a study of Graves' ophthalmopathy and Graves' hyperthyroidism. The table lists this clonotype with a few counts. Where ophthalmopathy was absent within 18 months of follow-up, hyperthyroidism was stable. Recruitment covered hyperthyroidism patients aged 18 to 65 whose new diagnosis was of under 2 months' duration. PBMCs were density-gradient isolated from approximately 9.8 ml fresh blood. RNA transcripts provided the template for amplifying TCR beta CDR3 regions. Amplification began with first-round RT-PCR using HTBI primers, then second-round multiplex PCR was performed. TCRdb called the multiplex PCR reads again in MiXCR, with one record for every CDR3 protein. The table includes hundreds of thousands of distinct CDR3 sequences, 15% detected once. Germline loops: CDR1 SGHAT, CDR2 FQDESV (reference sequence). This CDR3 is built from 14 residues. Trimming took 4 bases from V and 5 from J, leaving 14 bases between them.

This chain uses TRBV11-1 with TRBJ2-5, with D possibly being TRBD1 (6 bases). Sample: peripheral blood. This sequence was found in a woman younger than 35 with stable Graves' hyperthyroidism. CDR3 amino acids: CASSSQRGLETQYF. Written as DNA, the CDR3 is TGTGCCAGCAGCTCACAGAGGGGGTTGGAGACCCAGTACTTC.